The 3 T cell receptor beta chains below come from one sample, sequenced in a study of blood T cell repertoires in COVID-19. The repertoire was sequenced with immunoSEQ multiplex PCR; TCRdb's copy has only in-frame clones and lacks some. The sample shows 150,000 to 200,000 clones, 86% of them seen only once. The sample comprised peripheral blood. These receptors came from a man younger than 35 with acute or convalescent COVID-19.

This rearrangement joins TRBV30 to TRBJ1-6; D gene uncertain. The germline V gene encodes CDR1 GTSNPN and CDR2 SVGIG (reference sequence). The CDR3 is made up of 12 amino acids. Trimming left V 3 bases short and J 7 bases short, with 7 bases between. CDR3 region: CAWSARNSPLHF. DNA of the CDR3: TGTGCCTGGAGCGCCAGAAATTCACCCCTCCACTTT.

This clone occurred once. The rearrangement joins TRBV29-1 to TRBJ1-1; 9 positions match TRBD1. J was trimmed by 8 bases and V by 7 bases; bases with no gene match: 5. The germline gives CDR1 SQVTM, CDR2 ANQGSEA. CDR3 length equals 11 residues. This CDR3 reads CSAMDRGEAFF. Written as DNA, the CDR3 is TGCAGCGCCATGGACAGGGGCGAAGCTTTCTTT.

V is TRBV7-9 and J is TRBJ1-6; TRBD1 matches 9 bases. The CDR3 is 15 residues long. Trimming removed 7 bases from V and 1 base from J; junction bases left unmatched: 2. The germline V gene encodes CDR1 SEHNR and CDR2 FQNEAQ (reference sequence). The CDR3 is CASKQGASYNSPLHF. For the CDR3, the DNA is TGTGCCAGCAAACAGGGGGCTTCCTATAATTCACCCCTCCACTTT.